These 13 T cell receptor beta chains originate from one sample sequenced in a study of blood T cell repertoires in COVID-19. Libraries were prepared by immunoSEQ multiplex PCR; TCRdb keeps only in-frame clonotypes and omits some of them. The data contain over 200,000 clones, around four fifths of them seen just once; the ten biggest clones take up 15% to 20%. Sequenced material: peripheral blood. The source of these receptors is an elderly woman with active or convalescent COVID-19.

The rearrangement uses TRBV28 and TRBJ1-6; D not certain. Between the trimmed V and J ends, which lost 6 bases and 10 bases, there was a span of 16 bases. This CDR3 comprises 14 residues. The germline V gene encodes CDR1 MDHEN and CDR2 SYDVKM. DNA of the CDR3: TGTGCCAGCAGCCTTGCGACAATTAGATCACCCCTCCACTTT. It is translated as CASSLATIRSPLHF.

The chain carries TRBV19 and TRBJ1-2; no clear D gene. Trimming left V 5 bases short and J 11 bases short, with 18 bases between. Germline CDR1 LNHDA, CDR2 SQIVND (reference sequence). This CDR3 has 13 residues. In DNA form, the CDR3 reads TGTGCCAGTAGTCCCCATGTCGCGTATCGTTACACCTTC. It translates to CASSPHVAYRYTF. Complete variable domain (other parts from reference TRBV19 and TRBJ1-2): DGGITQSPKYLFRKEGQNVTLSCEQNLNHDAMYWYRQDPGQGLRLIYYSQIVNDFQKGDIAEGYSVSREKKESFPLTVTSAQKNPTAFYLCASSPHVAYRYTFGSGTRLTVV.

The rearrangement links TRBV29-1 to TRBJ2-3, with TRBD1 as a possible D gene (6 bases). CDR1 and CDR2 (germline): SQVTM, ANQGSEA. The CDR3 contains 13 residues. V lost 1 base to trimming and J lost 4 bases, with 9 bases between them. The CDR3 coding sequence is TGCAGCGTTGAAGGGACAGACCCAGATACGCAGTATTTT. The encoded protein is CSVEGTDPDTQYF.

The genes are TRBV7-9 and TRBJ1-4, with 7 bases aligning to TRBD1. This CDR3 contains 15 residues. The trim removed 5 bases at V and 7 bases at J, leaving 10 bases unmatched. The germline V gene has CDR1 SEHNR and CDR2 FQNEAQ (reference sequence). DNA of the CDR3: TGTGCCAGCAGCCAACCGACAGGGCGAGGTGAAAAACTGTTTTTT. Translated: CASSQPTGRGEKLFF.

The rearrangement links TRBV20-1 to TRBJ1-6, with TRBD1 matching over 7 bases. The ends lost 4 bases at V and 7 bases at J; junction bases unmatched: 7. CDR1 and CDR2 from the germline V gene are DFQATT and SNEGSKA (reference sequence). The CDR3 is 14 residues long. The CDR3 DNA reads TGCAGTGCTACTGAGACAGGGTCGAATTCACCCCTCCACTTT. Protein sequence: CSATETGSNSPLHF.

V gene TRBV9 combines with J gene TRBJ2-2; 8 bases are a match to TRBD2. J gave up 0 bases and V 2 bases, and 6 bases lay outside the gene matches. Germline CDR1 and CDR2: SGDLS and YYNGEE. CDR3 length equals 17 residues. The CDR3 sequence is CASSVAREGANTGELFF. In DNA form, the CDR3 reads TGTGCCAGCAGCGTCGCCCGGGAGGGGGCGAACACCGGGGAGCTGTTTTTT.

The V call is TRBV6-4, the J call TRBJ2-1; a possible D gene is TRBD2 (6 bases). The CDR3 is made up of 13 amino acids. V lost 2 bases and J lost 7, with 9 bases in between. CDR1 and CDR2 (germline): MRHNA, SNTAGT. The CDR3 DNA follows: TGTGCCAGCAGTGACGGGGGACTTAATGAGCAGTTCTTC. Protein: CASSDGGLNEQFF.

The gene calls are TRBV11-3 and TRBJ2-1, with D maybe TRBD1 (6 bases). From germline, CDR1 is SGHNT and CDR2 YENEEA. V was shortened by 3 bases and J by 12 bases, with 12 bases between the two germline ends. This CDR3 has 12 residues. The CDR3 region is CASSLEDSPQFF. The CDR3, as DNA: TGTGCCAGCAGCTTGGAGGACAGTCCGCAGTTCTTC.

CDR3 in DNA: TGTGCCAGCAGCTATCCGGGAAACGAGCAGTACTTC. Translating gives CASSYPGNEQYF. The chain carries TRBV9 and TRBJ2-7, with D perhaps TRBD2 (5 bases). V was shortened by 4 bases and J by 5 bases, with 10 bases between the two germline ends. CDR3 length: 12 amino acids. Germline V gene data show CDR1 as SGDLS and CDR2 as YYNGEE.

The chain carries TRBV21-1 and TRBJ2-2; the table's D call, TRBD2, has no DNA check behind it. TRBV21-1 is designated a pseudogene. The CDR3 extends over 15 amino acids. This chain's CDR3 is CASTPSLAHTGELFF. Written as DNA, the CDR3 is TGTGCCAGCACCCCGAGTCTAGCGCACACCGGGGAGCTGTTTTTT.

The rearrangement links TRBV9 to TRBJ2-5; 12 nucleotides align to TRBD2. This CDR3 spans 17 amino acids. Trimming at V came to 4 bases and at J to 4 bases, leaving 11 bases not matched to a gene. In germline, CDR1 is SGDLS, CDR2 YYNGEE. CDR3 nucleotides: TGTGCCAGCAGCCGAGACCTAGCGGGGGGGCCGGGAGAGACCCAGTACTTC. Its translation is CASSRDLAGGPGETQYF.

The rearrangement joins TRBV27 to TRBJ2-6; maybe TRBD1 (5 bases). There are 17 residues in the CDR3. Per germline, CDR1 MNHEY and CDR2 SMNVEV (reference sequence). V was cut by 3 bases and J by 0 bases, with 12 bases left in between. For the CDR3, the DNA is TGTGCCAGCAGTTTTAGACAGTTTTTCTCTGGGGCCAACGTCCTGACTTTC. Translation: CASSFRQFFSGANVLTF.

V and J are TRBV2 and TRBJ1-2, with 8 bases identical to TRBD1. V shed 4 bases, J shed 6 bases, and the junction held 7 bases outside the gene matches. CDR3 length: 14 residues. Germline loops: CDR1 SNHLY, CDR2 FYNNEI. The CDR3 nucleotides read TGTGCCAGCAGTGGACAGGGGTTAGTTGATGGCTACACCTTC. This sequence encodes CASSGQGLVDGYTF.